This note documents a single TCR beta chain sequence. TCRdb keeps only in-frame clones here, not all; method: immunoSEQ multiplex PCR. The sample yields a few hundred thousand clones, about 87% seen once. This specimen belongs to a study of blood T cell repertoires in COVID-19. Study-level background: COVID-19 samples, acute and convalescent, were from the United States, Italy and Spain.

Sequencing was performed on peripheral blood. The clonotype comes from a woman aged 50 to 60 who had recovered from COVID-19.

CDR3 DNA sequence: TGTGCCAGCAGCTCCAAATTGGGTCGGCAGGGGGCGAATACGCAGTATTTT. It yields the protein CASSSKLGRQGANTQYF. This chain connects TRBV7-6 to TRBJ2-3; the match to TRBD1 covers 8 bases. This CDR3 spans 17 amino acids. The J segment lost 7 bases and the V segment lost 4 bases, leaving 16 bases of the junction unmatched. Germline assignment: CDR1 SGHVS and CDR2 FNYEAQ.